This T cell receptor (beta chain) was sequenced in a study of shared clonotypes between healthy human individuals. Concerning this clone itself: The same CDR3 is also encoded by other DNA sequences in this sample.

Data came from immunoSEQ multiplex PCR; TCRdb stores just in-frame clones and leaves some out. The sample contains approximately 980,000 clones, over 75% of which appear only once. The V gene lost 4 bases and the J gene lost 2 bases, with 12 bases spanning the gap. The CDR3 consists of 14 residues. Per germline, CDR1 LNHDA and CDR2 SQIVND (reference sequence). The chain is built from TRBV19 and TRBJ2-7; TRBD1 or TRBD2 may be the D gene (5 bases each). This receptor was obtained from a man aged 18 to 29 in good health. Sequencing input: memory CD4+ T cells sorted from blood. Described subset: CD45RA-negative fraction. As DNA, the CDR3 is TGTGCCAGTAGTAGACGGGACGGAGCCTACGAGCAGTACTTC. Its protein product is CASSRRDGAYEQYF.